This T cell receptor (beta chain) came from a study of early T cells in non-severe SARS-CoV-2 infection (dated by TCRdb to the early 2020s). With regard to the full study: Bulk RNA from unsorted whole blood was used for TCR sequencing, so alpha and beta chains could not be paired.

Libraries came from 5' RACE. Sequencer: NextSeq 500. In the TCR library protocol, unique molecular identifiers were attached to individual cDNA molecules to correct for PCR bias and sequencing error. Both TCR alpha and beta chains were sequenced, and tight co-correlation was observed between alpha and beta sequence abundances in each sample. Per the original workflow: Decombinator V4 was used to annotate TCR sequences for V gene, J gene and CDR3. Expanded TCRs were defined as changing significantly between any two time points under a Poisson model with p below 0.0001. TCR abundances were normalised to the total number of TCRs sequenced per sample and expressed as counts per million. MAIT TCRs were defined by TRAV1-2 paired with TRAJ12, TRAJ20 or TRAJ33, and iNKT TCRs by TRAV10 paired with TRAJ18. A search of VDJdb, accessed on 1 November 2021, was run for TCRs annotated to CMV, EBV and SARS-CoV-2, with TCRs annotated for multiple antigens excluded. TCRdb handled the public reads itself, with Q25 trimming in fastp and clone calling in MiXCR, and kept productive beta chains. Each entry merges the rows of one CDR3 protein and shows their most common DNA and genes. TCRdb's processing, not the authors' own work, is the source of the V and J calls. The table for this sample lists 65,000 to 80,000 distinct CDR3 sequences; approximately 10% of them were counted only once. The top ten clones comprise 4.7% of the sample.

This clonotype has ten or more counts. Its antigen remains undetermined. No base qualities exist here, and no much larger clone lies one base off it. Via the germline V gene (reference sequence), CDR1 is SEHNR and CDR2 FQNEAQ. Counted from cysteine to phenylalanine, this CDR3 has 15 amino acids. Only CDR3 DNA is held: 45 bases, read in frame from base 1. The V and J ends are trimmed by 5 bases and 3 bases, leaving 14 bases between them. The study was a case-control design nested within a healthcare worker cohort in London, UK, with weekly nasopharyngeal swab PCR tests and blood sampling. Healthcare workers were recruited between 23 and 31 March 2020, during the week of the UK lockdown, and were followed weekly for up to roughly 15 weeks. Overall results and qualifications from the work: VDJdb matching was skewed toward anti-spike CD8 responses and likely underestimated virus-specific expansions by missing private and CD4 specificities.

This sequence was found in an adult who was a healthcare worker with PCR-confirmed SARS-CoV-2 infection or an uninfected control (not recorded which). The sequence is built from TRBV7-9 and TRBJ1-5; perhaps TRBD1 is the D gene, with 6 bases matching. Input material: whole blood. The nucleotide sequence reads TGTGCCAGCAGCCCCGGACAGTCCCCCAATCAGCCCCAGCATTTT. Its protein reads: CASSPGQSPNQPQHF.